This paragraph covers one T cell receptor (beta chain) sequence. CDR3 length: 17 amino acids. V trimming: 0 bases; J trimming: 3 bases; junction bases outside the gene matches: 9. Germline V lookup: CDR1 SNHLY, CDR2 FYNNEI. The record originates from a study of neoadjuvant anti-PD-1 for oral cavity cancer. Only in-frame clones appear in the TCRdb table, and some are missing; sequencing was by immunoSEQ multiplex PCR. Here the sample spans under 15,000 clones, 60% to 75% being singletons. This sample's time point: after neoadjuvant nivolumab, at surgical resection. The receptor was derived from a person aged 35-80 years with oral cavity squamous cell carcinoma. The chain couples TRBV2 to TRBJ2-5; 8 bases align to TRBD2. The sample here was PBMCs, taken after nivolumab (anti-PD-1) treatment. CDR3: CASSEALGTSGKETQYF. The CDR3 DNA reads as TGTGCCAGCAGTGAAGCGCTTGGCACTAGCGGAAAAGAGACCCAGTACTTC. Looking up the rest from reference TRBV2 and TRBJ2-5 gives the full variable domain: EPEVTQTPSHQVTQMGQEVILRCVPISNHLYFYWYRQILGQKVEFLVSFYNNEISEKSEIFDDQFSVERPDGSNFTLKIRSTKLEDSAMYFCASSEALGTSGKETQYFGPGTRLLVL.